This paragraph reports one T cell receptor beta chain. Its antigen specificity is not known. Qualities for individual bases were not recorded, and no much larger clone is one base off. The data originate from a study of cytomegalovirus exposure and HLA in healthy donors (TCRdb year 2017). Background on the whole study: An earlier analysis of 587 of the donors reported 250 to 350 Gb of sequence data and 117 million unique TCR beta sequences from 190 million or so T cells. An early release that covered approximately 600 HLA-typed donors contained about 300 gigabases of sequencing data and about 84 million unique TCR sequences. The genetic ancestry cluster associated with self-reported Caucasian donors included 81% of the approximately 430 genotyped donors. The study aimed to test whether cataloging public T cell receptors could reveal signatures of past pathogen exposure. The study used immunosequencing to profile the T cell repertoires of approximately 650 subjects and linked those repertoires to cytomegalovirus serostatus. Along with the roughly 670-subject first cohort, a separate validation cohort of over a hundred different subjects was used. The study combined high-throughput TCR immunosequencing, statistical association of individual TCRs with disease status, and machine learning to predict cytomegalovirus infection status. To study patterns of TCR occurrence, a later analysis re-analyzed previously published TCR beta repertoires from 700 or so donors and added high-resolution HLA genotyping. In the later analysis, no new phenotypic data were used to find candidate immune exposures; instead, reliance was placed on TCR beta sequences and their occurrence across donors. An earlier analysis of 587 of the donors used high-throughput TCR beta sequencing to judge whether each TCR beta V gene segment behaved as functional or pseudogenic. Donor age, sex, ethnicity and CMV serostatus were collected together with the repertoire data. In a later genetic analysis, genome-wide SNP genotypes for about 55% of the roughly 700 donors were used, and that subset was treated as a discovery cohort. Every discovery cohort repertoire had been produced on one sequencing platform. HLA typing included class I and class II loci at four-digit resolution. Typing coverage varied by locus: roughly 629-640 donors for A, B, C, DRB1 and DQB1; approximately 520 for DQA1; nearly 610 for DPA1; roughly 450 for DPB1. Because of strong linkage in the cohort, 4 to 6 DR-DQ haplotypes were treated as single units for association and clustering. Across around 400 genotyped donors of the cohort, an average of about 200,000 unique TCR beta nucleotide sequences per donor were sequenced, and roughly a sixth of those sequences were non-productive.

Beyond this particular receptor, the publication reports: In a later genetic analysis, a missense DCLRE1C variant was associated with V-gene and J-gene trimming of TCR beta chains, and the association was replicated in an independent cohort. The classifier was reported to diagnose cytomegalovirus status with high specificity and sensitivity in both the original cohort and the validation cohort. According to a later analysis, most CMV-associated TCR beta chains appeared to be HLA-restricted, and the HLA associations seemed to be driven largely by CMV exposure. Assigning TCR associations to individual alleles was difficult when HLA alleles, especially DR and DQ, strongly co-occurred. In a later analysis, HLA-associated TCR beta chains were found to be more clonally expanded and to have lower generation probabilities than equally common non-associated chains. Several of the top co-occurrence clusters appeared to be linked to parvovirus B19, influenza, CMV and Epstein-Barr virus, according to a later analysis. Most TCR sequences were seen in very few donors, while some public TCRs were found in many individuals. The cohort was sequenced for TCR beta chains only, and without alpha or paired-chain data the features that could be detected were limited. The authors suggested that the approach could potentially be generalized to other disease states and immunological phenotypes. A few of the identified cytomegalovirus-associated TCR beta chains were confirmed in vitro to be specific for cytomegalovirus antigens. Broadly in line with IMGT annotations, most TCR beta V segments showed up in productive rearrangements about 87% or about 30% of the time in an earlier analysis of around 550 of the donors. Compared with the approximately 700-donor mean, donors in an Asian-associated ancestry cluster had fewer N-insertions in productive TCRs, according to a later genetic analysis. For the cohort, immune exposure information was limited to CMV serostatus. The 87-base-pair reads could not distinguish some IMGT-functional V segments, including TRBV6-2 and TRBV6-3, so those segments were excluded. A cluster of highly shared sequence variants was judged likely to be a technical artifact of the sequencing pipeline. Because counts were too low, about 18 rarely observed V segments, including chromosome 9 orphons, were excluded from the earlier analysis of 587 of the donors. Correlated functional status among segregating V segments might reflect linkage disequilibrium, but an unknown experimental factor could not be ruled out. Presence/absence analyses assumed roughly uniform sequencing depth across donors, an assumption that may not hold. A further reported finding was that TCR beta sequences accurately predicted the HLA-A and HLA-B alleles for most subjects in the first cohort. A later analysis found that TCR association rates varied across HLA loci, with DRB1 alleles showing the most associated TCRs and HLA-C alleles the fewest. In the study, 150 to 200 TCR beta chains were listed as associated with cytomegalovirus. In a later analysis, around 17,000 TCR beta sequences were associated with specific HLA alleles at a false discovery rate of 0.05. Because HLA typing was missing for some donors at each locus, association tests included only the typed subset.

From a lookup of the germline V gene (reference sequence), CDR1 and CDR2 are LNHDA and SQIVND. Trimming costs V 2 bases and J 8 bases, and their ends lie 13 bases apart. The CDR3 has 14 amino acids, counting the end cysteine and phenylalanine. The entry retains the CDR3 DNA only, 42 bases that are in frame from base 1. In total, roughly 710 healthy bone marrow donors made up the cohort. At the time of sampling, all cohort members were nominally healthy, though unrecorded immune exposures were likely present. The donor tested CMV seropositive, placing the donor among the 290 or so seropositive members of the cohort. A peripheral blood sample was collected from each donor, and TCR beta sequencing was performed on peripheral blood mononuclear cells. Genomic DNA was extracted from the blood cell samples with the Qiagen DNeasy Blood Extraction Kit. The library came from the immunoSEQ multiplex PCR assay. A mixture of 60 forward primers for TCR Vbeta segments and 13 reverse primers for TCR Jbeta segments was used in the multiplex PCR. A multiplex PCR assay on genomic DNA amplified the CDR3 region of rearranged TCR beta genes. Amplified TCR beta libraries were sequenced as 87-base-pair reads on the Illumina HiSeq System. On the study's bioinformatics: Across the roughly 700 repertoires, a later analysis counted tens of millions of unique TCR beta chains, about 10 million of which were shared by at least two donors. To remove PCR and sequencing errors, raw reads were error-corrected and collapsed into unique sequences using a nearest-neighbor algorithm that merged closely related sequences. CDR3 sequences were aligned to IMGT reference sequences to assign V, D and J gene segments. Each retained sequence needed at least a six-nucleotide match to both a V gene segment and a J gene segment. A rearrangement was called productive if the CDR3 had no stop codons and remained in frame with V and J, and every other rearrangement was called non-productive. CDR3 was defined by IMGT convention, running from the second conserved V-encoded cysteine to the conserved J-encoded phenylalanine. The earlier analysis of about 610 of the donors excluded sequences that lacked an unambiguous match to a single V gene segment. In an earlier analysis of a few hundred of the donors, a V segment was called functional when productive rearrangements were above 56.7%, and segregating when the standard deviation between donors exceeded 5%. A statistical classification framework was built to diagnose cytomegalovirus status from the catalog of TCR beta chain sequences. A later analysis assigned V and J genes by comparing TCR nucleotide sequences with IMGT/GENE-DB human TR gene sequences. The TCRdist pipeline was used in a later analysis to assign CDR3 sequences and most-parsimonious VDJ recombination scenarios. In a later analysis, every TCR beta chain was defined by the combination of its CDR3 amino acid sequence and its V-gene family, and reads without a unique V-gene family were dropped. As a way to deal with suspected cross-contamination and a sequencing artifact, a later analysis dropped approximately 590 nucleotide sequences that were highly shared and had low generation probability. A later analysis calculated a clonal expansion index for each public chain from normalized within-repertoire ranks of inferred template counts. A later analysis computed generation probabilities with a VDJ recombination model fitted to out-of-frame rearrangements, and checked the results against IGoR. In a later analysis, TCR-TCR, TCR-HLA and TCR-CMV co-occurrence was scored with hypergeometric tests, and a repertoire-size bias correction was applied to TCR pairs. In a later analysis, false discovery rates were estimated by permuting HLA or CMV assignments 20 times. In a later analysis, co-occurring TCRs were grouped using DBSCAN, with TCRdist sequence similarity added in when clustering inside HLA-allele-positive subsets. Repertoires with fewer than 30,000 or more than 120,000 public chains were left out of co-occurrence clustering, as were about 5 repertoires with anomalous nucleotide sharing. TCRdb mirrors the immuneACCESS table, restricted to in-frame sequences. Some clones are absent from its copies; in checked studies, under half trace to an unresolved V gene, and the reason for the others is unknown. V, J and clone size are taken as reported in that table, and D and trimming were inferred from the DNA itself. A total of about 150,000 clones appear in this sample, roughly 80% of them only once. The leading ten clones occupy 7.7% of the sample.

The receptor comes from a man aged 25 to 45 in good health and CMV-seropositive. Sequencing was performed on PBMCs. This chain is built from TRBV19 and TRBJ2-4, and TRBD1 may be the D gene, going by 5 matching bases. The CDR3 protein is CASSIWAVGDIQYF. The bases are TGTGCCAGTAGTATATGGGCCGTAGGGGACATTCAGTACTTC. With all but the CDR3 taken from the reference TRBV19 and TRBJ2-4 genes, the full variable domain is: DGGITQSPKYLFRKEGQNVTLSCEQNLNHDAMYWYRQDPGQGLRLIYYSQIVNDFQKGDIAEGYSVSREKKESFPLTVTSAQKNPTAFYLCASSIWAVGDIQYFGAGTRLSVL.